The 21 T cell receptor beta chains below all came from one sample that was sequenced in a study of blood T cell repertoires in COVID-19. Here immunoSEQ multiplex PCR was the method, and the copy in TCRdb shows in-frame clones only, minus some. The sample lists fewer than 50,000 clones; around four fifths were seen once. Sequenced sample: peripheral blood. The source is a man aged 60-69 years with COVID-19, enrolled during active disease.

The gene calls are TRBV10-3 and TRBJ1-5, with a weak D call TRBD1 (5 bases). The germline CDR1 and CDR2 sequences are ENHRY and SYGVKD. The V and J ends lost 3 bases and 7 bases respectively, with 10 bases between them. CDR3 length equals 13 residues. The CDR3 DNA reads TGTGCCATCAGTGACAGGGAGGCCCAGCCCCAGCATTTT. Protein product: CAISDREAQPQHF.

The chain uses TRBV11-2 and TRBJ2-2, with TRBD2 matching over 9 bases. CDR3 length equals 15 residues. CDR1 SGHAT and CDR2 FQNNGV come from the germline V gene. V shed 4 bases, J shed 7 bases, and the junction held 7 bases outside the gene matches. The CDR3, as DNA: TGTGCCAGCAGCTATCTTGCGGGAGGGGTCGGGGAGCTGTTTTTT. Amino acid sequence: CASSYLAGGVGELFF.

The V gene is TRBV2, the J gene TRBJ2-5; weak D call: TRBD1 (5 bases). The CDR3 has 9 residues. CDR1 SNHLY and CDR2 FYNNEI come from the germline V gene. V was trimmed by 8 bases and J by 13 bases, leaving 11 bases between them. Written as DNA, the CDR3 is TGTGCCAGCGAGGCAGGGTTGTACTTC. This translates into CASEAGLYF.

V gene TRBV11-3 combines with J gene TRBJ2-7, with 7 bases fitting TRBD1. The junction had 4 bases not matched to a gene; V was cut back by 0 bases and J by 5 bases. Germline values: CDR1 SGHNT, CDR2 YENEEA. There are 14 residues in the CDR3. The CDR3 is CASSLDGTAHEQYF. CDR3 nucleotide sequence: TGTGCCAGCAGCTTAGACGGGACAGCCCACGAGCAGTACTTC.

The chain has TRBV2 and TRBJ1-2; TRBD1 matches 10 bases. CDR3 length equals 15 residues. Germline V lookup: CDR1 SNHLY, CDR2 FYNNEI. With 6 bases clipped from V and 6 bases from J, the junction kept 10 bases outside the gene matches. The CDR3 protein is CASSESTGGWDGYTF. The CDR3 DNA reads TGTGCCAGCAGCGAGTCGACAGGGGGCTGGGATGGCTACACCTTC.

The V and J genes are TRBV7-9 and TRBJ1-1; no definite D call. There are 12 residues in the CDR3. Per the germline V gene, CDR1 is SEHNR and CDR2 is FQNEAQ (reference sequence). V shed 1 base and J shed 6 bases, with 6 bases lying between them. CDR3 protein: CASSLESAEAFF. In nucleotides, the CDR3 is TGTGCCAGCAGCTTAGAGAGCGCTGAAGCTTTCTTT.

The chain links TRBV7-9 to TRBJ1-1, with 8 nucleotides matching TRBD1. The CDR3 totals 15 residues. CDR1 and CDR2 (germline): SEHNR, FQNEAQ (reference sequence). Trimming cost V 8 bases and J 4 bases; bases outside gene matches: 12. DNA of the CDR3: TGTGCCAGCCGACCACCCAGGGGGCCGGGCACTGAAGCTTTCTTT. Protein sequence: CASRPPRGPGTEAFF.

In its sample, this clone was seen once. This chain joins TRBV2 and TRBJ1-4; D is unclear. Germline V lookup: CDR1 SNHLY, CDR2 FYNNEI. Trimming cost V 8 bases and J 4 bases, with 5 bases left between them. This CDR3 comprises 11 residues. CDR3 sequence reads: CASVNNEKLFF. DNA of the CDR3: TGTGCCAGCGTTAATAATGAAAAACTGTTTTTT.

The chain carries TRBV9 and TRBJ1-1, with D uncertain. Germline V gene sequence: CDR1 SGDLS, CDR2 YYNGEE. CDR3 size: 13 residues. V was trimmed by 2 bases and J by 1 base, leaving 6 bases between them. CDR3: CASSVSGNTEAFF. The CDR3 DNA reads as TGTGCCAGCAGCGTTTCAGGGAACACTGAAGCTTTCTTT.

The chain combines TRBV28 with TRBJ1-1; D is perhaps TRBD1 (6 bases). Germline assignment: CDR1 MDHEN and CDR2 SYDVKM. This CDR3 is 14 amino acids long. Trimming took off 2 bases at V and 4 bases at J, with 11 bases between the two ends. CDR3 sequence: CASSLTGRGTEAFF. In DNA form, the CDR3 reads TGTGCCAGCAGTTTAACAGGGAGGGGCACTGAAGCTTTCTTT.

J is TRBJ1-6 and V is TRBV6-5, with TRBD1 matching over 10 bases. The CDR3 is 15 amino acids. V lost 9 bases and J lost 7; bases outside the gene matches: 9. The germline gives CDR1 MNHEY, CDR2 SVGAGI. The chain's CDR3 is CASRDRGRLNSPLHF. CDR3 bases: TGTGCCAGTCGCGACAGGGGGCGGTTGAATTCACCCCTCCACTTT.

The V call is TRBV19, the J call TRBJ1-1; 7 bases line up with TRBD1. CDR3 length: 14 amino acids. The germline V gene encodes CDR1 LNHDA and CDR2 SQIVND (reference sequence). V lost 7 bases, J lost 0 bases, and 5 bases stayed unmatched. The CDR3 spells CASTTTGVNTEAFF. The CDR3 region has the DNA TGTGCCAGTACCACCACAGGGGTGAACACTGAAGCTTTCTTT.

The CDR3 is CAWSDTGGIGGYTF. CDR3 coding DNA: TGTGCCTGGAGCGACACAGGGGGCATTGGGGGCTACACCTTC. This chain uses TRBV30 with TRBJ1-2; 9 bases agree with TRBD1. The CDR3 contains 14 residues. The V gene's germline CDR1 is GTSNPN and CDR2 SVGIG (reference sequence). With 3 bases clipped from V and 8 bases from J, the junction kept 10 bases outside the gene matches.

This clone was detected only a few times. This chain joins TRBV15 and TRBJ1-4; D uncertain. Trimming removed 1 base from V and 5 bases from J, with 8 bases in between. The CDR3 has 14 amino acids. Looked up from germline, CDR1 is LNHNV and CDR2 is YYDKDF (reference sequence). The CDR3 sequence is CATSRGQENEKLFF. As DNA, the CDR3 is TGTGCCACCAGCAGAGGACAAGAAAATGAAAAACTGTTTTTT.

V gene TRBV5-4 combines with J gene TRBJ1-2, with D maybe TRBD1 (5 bases). CDR3 size: 13 residues. Germline lookup yields CDR1 SGHNT and CDR2 YYREEE (reference sequence). V was pared by 3 bases and J by 6 bases, with 12 bases between. In DNA, the CDR3 is TGTGCCAGCAGCTCTGGGGCCAAGGATGGCTACACCTTC. Translating it yields CASSSGAKDGYTF.

The chain links TRBV6-2 or TRBV6-3 to TRBJ2-1; no clear D gene. V was trimmed by 5 bases and J by 10 bases, leaving 24 bases between them. Germline V gene sequence: CDR1 MNHEY, CDR2 SVGEGT. There are 16 residues in the CDR3. The CDR3 nucleotides read TGTGCCAGCAGTCCGCCGATTAGCTCATATAATGAAGAGCAGTTCTTC. This encodes CASSPPISSYNEEQFF.

The J gene is TRBJ2-5, the V gene TRBV12-3 or TRBV12-4; a possible D gene is TRBD1 (7 bases). CDR3 length equals 13 residues. V was clipped by 6 bases and J by 1 base, with 9 bases between them. The CDR3 here is CASRRDSQETQYF. The CDR3 DNA sequence: TGTGCCAGCAGGCGGGACAGCCAAGAGACCCAGTACTTC.

The rearrangement uses TRBV7-8 and TRBJ2-7; D is unresolved. The V gene's germline CDR1 is SGHVS and CDR2 FQNEAQ. V lost 5 bases, J lost 4 bases, and 27 bases lay in between. The CDR3 is made up of 18 amino acids. In nucleotides, the CDR3 is TGTGCCAGCAGCCACACAAACCGCTTCGCGGAGAGAGAATACGAGCAGTACTTC. Protein: CASSHTNRFAEREYEQYF.

The chain uses TRBV7-8 and TRBJ2-1, with D possibly being TRBD1 (5 bases). This CDR3 region has 15 residues. With 3 bases removed from V and 0 bases from J, the gap between germline ends came to 9 bases. CDR1 and CDR2 (germline): SGHVS, FQNEAQ. DNA of the CDR3: TGTGCCAGCAGCTTCAGGGAACTCTCCTACAATGAGCAGTTCTTC. Its protein product is CASSFRELSYNEQFF.

The J gene is TRBJ1-2, the V gene TRBV7-8; 12 nucleotides agree with TRBD1. This CDR3 has 15 residues. The ends lost 5 bases at V and 6 bases at J; junction bases unmatched: 7. CDR1 is SGHVS and CDR2 is FQNEAQ in the germline V gene. CDR3: CASSPDRDRGHGYTF. Written as DNA, the CDR3 is TGTGCCAGCAGCCCCGACCGGGACAGGGGGCATGGCTACACCTTC.

A remark on this clone: A junction boundary mismatches the germline segment, possibly from a read error. V gene TRBV7-2 combines with J gene TRBJ2-1; 9 bases match TRBD1. The CDR3 extends over 12 amino acids. In germline, CDR1 is SGHTA, CDR2 FQGNSA. Written as DNA, the CDR3 is TGTGCCAGCAGCTCCTCGGACAGGGGAGATGTCTTC. This translates into CASSSSDRGDVF.